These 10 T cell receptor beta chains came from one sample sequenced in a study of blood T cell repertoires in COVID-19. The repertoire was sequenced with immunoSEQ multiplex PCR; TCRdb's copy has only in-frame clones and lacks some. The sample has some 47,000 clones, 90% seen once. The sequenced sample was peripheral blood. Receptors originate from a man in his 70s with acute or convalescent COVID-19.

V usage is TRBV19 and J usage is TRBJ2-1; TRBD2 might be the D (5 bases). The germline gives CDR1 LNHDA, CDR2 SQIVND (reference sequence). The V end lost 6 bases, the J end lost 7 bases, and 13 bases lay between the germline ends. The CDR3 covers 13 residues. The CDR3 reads CASRLAPGNEQFF. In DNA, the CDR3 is TGTGCCAGTAGGCTAGCACCGGGGAATGAGCAGTTCTTC.

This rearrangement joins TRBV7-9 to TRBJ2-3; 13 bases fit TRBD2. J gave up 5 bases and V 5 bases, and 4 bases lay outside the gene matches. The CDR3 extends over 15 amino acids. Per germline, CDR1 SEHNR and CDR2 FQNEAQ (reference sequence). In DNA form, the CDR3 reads TGTGCCAGCAGCCCGGGACTAGCGGGACAAGATACGCAGTATTTT. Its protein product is CASSPGLAGQDTQYF.

CDR3 nucleotides: TGTGCCAGCAGCTCGGGACAGGGGGCTACTGAAGCTTTCTTT. It codes for CASSSGQGATEAFF. This chain uses TRBV5-5 with TRBJ1-1, with TRBD1 matching 12 bases. Germline V lookup: CDR1 SGHKS, CDR2 YYEKEE (reference sequence). V shed 3 bases and J 5 bases; nucleotides not matched to a gene: 2. This CDR3 contains 14 residues.

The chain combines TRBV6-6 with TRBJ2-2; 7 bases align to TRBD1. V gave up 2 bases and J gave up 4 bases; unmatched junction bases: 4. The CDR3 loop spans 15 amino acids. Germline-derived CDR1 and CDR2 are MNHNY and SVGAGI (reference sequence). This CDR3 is CASSYTGQLTGELFF. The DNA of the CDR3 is TGTGCCAGCAGTTACACGGGACAGCTCACCGGGGAGCTGTTTTTT.

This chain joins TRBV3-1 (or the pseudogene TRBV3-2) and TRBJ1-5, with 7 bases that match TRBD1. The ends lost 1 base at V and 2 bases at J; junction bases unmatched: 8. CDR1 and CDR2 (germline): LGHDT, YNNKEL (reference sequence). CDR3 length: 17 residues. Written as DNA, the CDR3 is TGTGCCAGCAGCCAAGGACAGGGTGTATCTGGCAATCAGCCCCAGCATTTT. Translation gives CASSQGQGVSGNQPQHF.

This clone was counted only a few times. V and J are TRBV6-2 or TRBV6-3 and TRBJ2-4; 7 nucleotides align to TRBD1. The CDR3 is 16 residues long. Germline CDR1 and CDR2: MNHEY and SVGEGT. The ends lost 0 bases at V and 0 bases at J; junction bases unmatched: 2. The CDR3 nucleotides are TGTGCCAGCAGTTACTCGACAGGGATAGCCAAAAACATTCAGTACTTC. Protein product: CASSYSTGIAKNIQYF.

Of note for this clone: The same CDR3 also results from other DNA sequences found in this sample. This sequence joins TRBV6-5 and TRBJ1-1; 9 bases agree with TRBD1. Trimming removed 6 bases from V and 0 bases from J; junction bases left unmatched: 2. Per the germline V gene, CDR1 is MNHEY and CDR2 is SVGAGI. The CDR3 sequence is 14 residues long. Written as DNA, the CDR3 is TGTGCCAGCAGCTGGGACAGGGTGAACACTGAAGCTTTCTTT. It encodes CASSWDRVNTEAFF.

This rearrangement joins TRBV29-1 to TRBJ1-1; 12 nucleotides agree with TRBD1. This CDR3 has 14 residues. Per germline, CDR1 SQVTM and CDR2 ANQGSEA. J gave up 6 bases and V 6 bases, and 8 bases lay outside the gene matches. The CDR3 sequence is CSVTPGQGAAEAFF. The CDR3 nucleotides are TGCAGCGTAACACCGGGACAGGGGGCGGCTGAAGCTTTCTTT. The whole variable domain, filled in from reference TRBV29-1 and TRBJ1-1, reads SAVISQKPSRDICQRGTSLTIQCQVDSQVTMMFWYRQQPGQSLTLIATANQGSEATYESGFVIDKFPISRPNLTFSTLTVSNMSPEDSSIYLCSVTPGQGAAEAFFGQGTRLTVV.

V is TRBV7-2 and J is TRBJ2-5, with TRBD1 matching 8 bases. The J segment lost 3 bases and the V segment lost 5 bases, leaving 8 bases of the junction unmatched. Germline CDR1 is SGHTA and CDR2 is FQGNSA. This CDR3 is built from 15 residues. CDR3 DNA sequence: TGTGCCAGCAGCCCCCACCGACAGGGGAAAGAGACCCAGTACTTC. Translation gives CASSPHRQGKETQYF.

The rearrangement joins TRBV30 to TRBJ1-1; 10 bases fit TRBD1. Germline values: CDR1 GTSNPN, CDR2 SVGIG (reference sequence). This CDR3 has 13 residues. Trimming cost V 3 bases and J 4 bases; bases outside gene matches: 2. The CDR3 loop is CAWSWDRGTEAFF. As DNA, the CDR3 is TGTGCCTGGAGCTGGGACAGGGGCACTGAAGCTTTCTTT.